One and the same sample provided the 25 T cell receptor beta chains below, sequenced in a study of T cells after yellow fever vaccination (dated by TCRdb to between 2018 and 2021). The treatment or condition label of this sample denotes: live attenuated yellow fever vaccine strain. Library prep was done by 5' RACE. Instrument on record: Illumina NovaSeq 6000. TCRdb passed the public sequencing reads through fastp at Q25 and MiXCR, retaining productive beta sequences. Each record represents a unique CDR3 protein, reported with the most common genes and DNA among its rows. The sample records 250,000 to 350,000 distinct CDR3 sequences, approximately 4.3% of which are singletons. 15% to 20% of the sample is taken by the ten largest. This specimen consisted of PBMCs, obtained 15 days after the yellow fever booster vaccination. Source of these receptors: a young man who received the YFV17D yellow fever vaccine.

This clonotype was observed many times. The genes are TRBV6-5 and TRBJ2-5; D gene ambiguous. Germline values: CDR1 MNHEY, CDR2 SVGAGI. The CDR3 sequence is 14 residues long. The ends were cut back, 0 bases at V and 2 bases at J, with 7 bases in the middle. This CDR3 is CASSYSPAQETQYF. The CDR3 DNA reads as TGTGCCAGCAGTTACTCTCCAGCTCAAGAGACCCAGTACTTC.

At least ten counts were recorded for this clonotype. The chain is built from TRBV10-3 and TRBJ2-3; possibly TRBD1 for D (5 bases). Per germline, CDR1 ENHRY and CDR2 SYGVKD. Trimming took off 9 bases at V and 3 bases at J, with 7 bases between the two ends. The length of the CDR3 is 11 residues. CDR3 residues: CAISGTDTQYF. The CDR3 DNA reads TGTGCCATTTCAGGGACAGATACGCAGTATTTT.

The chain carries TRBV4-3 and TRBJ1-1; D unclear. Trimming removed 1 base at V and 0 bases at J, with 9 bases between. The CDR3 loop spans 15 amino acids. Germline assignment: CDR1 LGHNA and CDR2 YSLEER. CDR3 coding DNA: TGCGCCAGCAGCCAAGTGTGGCTCATGAACACTGAAGCTTTCTTT. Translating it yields CASSQVWLMNTEAFF.

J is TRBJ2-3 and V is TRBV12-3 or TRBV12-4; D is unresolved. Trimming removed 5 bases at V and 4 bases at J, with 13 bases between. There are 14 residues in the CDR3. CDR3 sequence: CASSTIASPDTQYF. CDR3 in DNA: TGTGCCAGCAGTACTATCGCAAGCCCAGATACGCAGTATTTT.

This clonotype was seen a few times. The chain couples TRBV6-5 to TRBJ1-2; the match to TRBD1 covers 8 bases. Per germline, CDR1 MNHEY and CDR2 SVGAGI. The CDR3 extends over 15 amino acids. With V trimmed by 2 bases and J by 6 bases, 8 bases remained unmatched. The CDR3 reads CASSYGGQGWDGYTF. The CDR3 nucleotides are TGTGCCAGCAGTTACGGAGGACAGGGCTGGGATGGCTACACCTTC.

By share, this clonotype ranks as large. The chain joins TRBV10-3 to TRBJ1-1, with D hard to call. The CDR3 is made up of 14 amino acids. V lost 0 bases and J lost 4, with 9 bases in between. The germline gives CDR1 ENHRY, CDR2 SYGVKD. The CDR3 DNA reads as TGTGCCATCAGTGAGTCACGGAGGTTCACTGAAGCTTTCTTT. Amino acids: CAISESRRFTEAFF.

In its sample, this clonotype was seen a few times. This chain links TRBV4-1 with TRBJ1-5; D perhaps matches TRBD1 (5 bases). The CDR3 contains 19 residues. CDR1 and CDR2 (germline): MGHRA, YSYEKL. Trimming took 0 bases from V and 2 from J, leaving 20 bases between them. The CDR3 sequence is CASSQDPGMTWVGNQPQHF. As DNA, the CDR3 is TGCGCCAGCAGCCAAGACCCAGGGATGACTTGGGTAGGCAATCAGCCCCAGCATTTT.

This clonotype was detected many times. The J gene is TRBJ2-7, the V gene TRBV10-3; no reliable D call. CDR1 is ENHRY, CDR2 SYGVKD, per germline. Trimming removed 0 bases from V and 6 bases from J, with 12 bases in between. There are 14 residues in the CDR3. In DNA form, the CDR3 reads TGTGCCATCAGTGAGTCGTCGAAAGGTCGCGAGCAGTACGTC. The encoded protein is CAISESSKGREQYV.

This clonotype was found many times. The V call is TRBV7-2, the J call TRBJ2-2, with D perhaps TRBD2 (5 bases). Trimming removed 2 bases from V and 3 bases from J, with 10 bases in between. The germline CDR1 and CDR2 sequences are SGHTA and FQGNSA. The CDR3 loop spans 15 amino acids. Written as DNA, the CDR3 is TGTGCCAGCAGCTTATCCGGGGTGGACACCGGGGAGCTGTTTTTT. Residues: CASSLSGVDTGELFF.

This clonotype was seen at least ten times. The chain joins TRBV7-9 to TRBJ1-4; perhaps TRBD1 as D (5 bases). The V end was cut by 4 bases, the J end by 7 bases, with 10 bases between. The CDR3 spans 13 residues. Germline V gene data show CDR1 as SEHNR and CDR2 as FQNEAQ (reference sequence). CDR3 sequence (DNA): TGTGCCAGCAGCTCCTCAGGGAGTGAAAAACTGTTTTTT. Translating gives CASSSSGSEKLFF.

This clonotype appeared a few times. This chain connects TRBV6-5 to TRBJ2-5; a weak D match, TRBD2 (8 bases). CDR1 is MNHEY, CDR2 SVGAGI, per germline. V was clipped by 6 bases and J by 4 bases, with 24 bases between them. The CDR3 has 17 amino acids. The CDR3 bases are TGTGCCAGCAGCTACAACGGGAGGGGCCGACAGGGAGAGACCCAGTACTTC. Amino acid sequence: CASSYNGRGRQGETQYF.

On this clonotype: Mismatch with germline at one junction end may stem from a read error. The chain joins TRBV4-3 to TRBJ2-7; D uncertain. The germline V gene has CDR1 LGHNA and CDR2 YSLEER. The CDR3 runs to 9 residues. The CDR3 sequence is CASSLRWDF. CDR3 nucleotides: TGCGCCAGCAGCCTTCGGTGGGATTTC.

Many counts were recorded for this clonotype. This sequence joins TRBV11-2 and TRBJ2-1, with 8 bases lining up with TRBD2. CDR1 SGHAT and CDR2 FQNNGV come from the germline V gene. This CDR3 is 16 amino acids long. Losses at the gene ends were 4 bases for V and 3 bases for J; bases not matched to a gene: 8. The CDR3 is CASSSDKRGSYNEQFF. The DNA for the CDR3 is TGTGCCAGCAGCTCAGACAAGCGGGGGAGCTACAATGAGCAGTTCTTC.

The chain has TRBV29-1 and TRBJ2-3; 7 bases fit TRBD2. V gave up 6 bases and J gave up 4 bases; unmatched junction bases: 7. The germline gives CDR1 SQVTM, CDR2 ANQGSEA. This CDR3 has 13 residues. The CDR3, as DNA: TGCAGCGTGCGGACTAGGCGAGCAGATACGCAGTATTTT. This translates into CSVRTRRADTQYF.

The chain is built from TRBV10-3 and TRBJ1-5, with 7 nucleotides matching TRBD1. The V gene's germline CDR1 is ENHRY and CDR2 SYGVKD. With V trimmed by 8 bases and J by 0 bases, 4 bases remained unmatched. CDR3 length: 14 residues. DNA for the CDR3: TGTGCCATCGGCACAGGGGCTAGCAATCAGCCCCAGCATTTT. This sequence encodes CAIGTGASNQPQHF.

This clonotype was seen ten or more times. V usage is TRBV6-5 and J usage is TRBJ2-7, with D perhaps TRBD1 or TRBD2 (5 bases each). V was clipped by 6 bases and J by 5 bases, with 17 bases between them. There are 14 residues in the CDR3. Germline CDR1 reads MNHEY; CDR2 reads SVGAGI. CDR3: CASRRPGPIDEQYF. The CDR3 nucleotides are TGTGCCAGCAGGCGCCCGGGACCTATCGACGAGCAGTACTTC.

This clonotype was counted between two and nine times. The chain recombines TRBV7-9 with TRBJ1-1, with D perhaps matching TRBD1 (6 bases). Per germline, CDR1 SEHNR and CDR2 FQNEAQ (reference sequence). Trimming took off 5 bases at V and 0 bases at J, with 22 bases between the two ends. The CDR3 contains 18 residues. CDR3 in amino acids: CASSLRRAGASVNTEAFF. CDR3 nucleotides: TGTGCCAGCAGCCTACGCAGGGCAGGGGCTAGCGTGAACACTGAAGCTTTCTTT.

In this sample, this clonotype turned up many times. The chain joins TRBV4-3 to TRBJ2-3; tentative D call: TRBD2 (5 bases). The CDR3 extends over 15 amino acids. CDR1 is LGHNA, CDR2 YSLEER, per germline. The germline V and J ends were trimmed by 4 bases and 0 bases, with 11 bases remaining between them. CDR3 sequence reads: CASSLEGMSTDTQYF. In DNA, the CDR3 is TGCGCCAGCAGCCTAGAGGGCATGAGCACAGATACGCAGTATTTT.

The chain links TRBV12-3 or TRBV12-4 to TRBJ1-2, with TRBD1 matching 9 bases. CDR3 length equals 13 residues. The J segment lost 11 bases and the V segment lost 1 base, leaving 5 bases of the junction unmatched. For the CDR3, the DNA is TGTGCCAGCAGTTTAGACAGGGGGCCTCGGTACACCTTC. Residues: CASSLDRGPRYTF.

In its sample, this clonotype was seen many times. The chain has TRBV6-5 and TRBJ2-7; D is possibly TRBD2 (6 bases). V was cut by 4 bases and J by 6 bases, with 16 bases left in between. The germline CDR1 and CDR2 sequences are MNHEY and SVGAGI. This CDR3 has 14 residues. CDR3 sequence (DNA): TGTGCCAGCAGTTCGGACGGGACTTTTAGCGAGCAGTACGTC. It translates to CASSSDGTFSEQYV.

The CDR3 DNA is TGTGCCAGAAAACAGGGGGCCAGGCATCAGCCCCAGCATTTT. It codes for CARKQGARHQPQHF. The chain is built from TRBV21-1 and TRBJ1-5; TRBD1 reflects the table's D call only, with no check against the DNA. TRBV21-1 corresponds to a pseudogene. The CDR3 length is 14 residues.

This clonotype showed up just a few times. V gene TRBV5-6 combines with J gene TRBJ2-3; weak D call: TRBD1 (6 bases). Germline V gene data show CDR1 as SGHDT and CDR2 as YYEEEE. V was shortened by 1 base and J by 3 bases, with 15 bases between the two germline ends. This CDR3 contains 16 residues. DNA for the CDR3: TGTGCCAGCAGCTTGCCGAAACAGGGTTGGACAGATACGCAGTATTTT. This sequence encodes CASSLPKQGWTDTQYF.

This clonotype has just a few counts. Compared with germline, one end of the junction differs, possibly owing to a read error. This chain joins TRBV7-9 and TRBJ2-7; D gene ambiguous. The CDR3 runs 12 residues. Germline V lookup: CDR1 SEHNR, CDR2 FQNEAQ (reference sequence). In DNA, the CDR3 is TGTGCCAGCAGCTTAGCGCCACTGGAGCTGTACTTC. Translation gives CASSLAPLELYF.

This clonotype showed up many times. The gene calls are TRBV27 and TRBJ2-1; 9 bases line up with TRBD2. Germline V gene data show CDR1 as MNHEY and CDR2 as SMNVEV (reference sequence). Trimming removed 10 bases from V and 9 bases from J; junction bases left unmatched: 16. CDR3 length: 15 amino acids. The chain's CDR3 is CATFHPGLAPGEQFF. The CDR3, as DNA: TGTGCCACTTTCCACCCGGGACTAGCCCCCGGTGAGCAGTTCTTC.

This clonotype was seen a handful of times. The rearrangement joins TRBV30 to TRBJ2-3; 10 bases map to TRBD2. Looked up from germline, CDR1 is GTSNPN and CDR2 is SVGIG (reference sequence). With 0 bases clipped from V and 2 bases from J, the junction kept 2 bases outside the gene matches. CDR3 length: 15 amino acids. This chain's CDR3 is CAWSVLAGATDTQYF. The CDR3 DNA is TGTGCCTGGAGTGTCCTAGCGGGGGCCACAGATACGCAGTATTTT.